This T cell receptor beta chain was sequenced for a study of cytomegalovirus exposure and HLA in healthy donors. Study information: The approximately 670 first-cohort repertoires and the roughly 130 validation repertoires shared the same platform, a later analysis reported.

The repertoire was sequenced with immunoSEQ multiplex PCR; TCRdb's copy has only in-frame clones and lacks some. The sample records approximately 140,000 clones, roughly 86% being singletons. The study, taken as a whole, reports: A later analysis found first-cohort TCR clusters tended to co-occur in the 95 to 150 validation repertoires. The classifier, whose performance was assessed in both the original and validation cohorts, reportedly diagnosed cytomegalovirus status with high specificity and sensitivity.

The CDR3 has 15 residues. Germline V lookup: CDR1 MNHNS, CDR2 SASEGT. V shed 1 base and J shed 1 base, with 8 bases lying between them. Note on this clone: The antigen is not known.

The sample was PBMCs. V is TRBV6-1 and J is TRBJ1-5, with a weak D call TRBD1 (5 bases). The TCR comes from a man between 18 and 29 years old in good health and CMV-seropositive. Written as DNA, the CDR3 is TGTGCCAGCAGTGAAGGGGGCTGGAGCAATCAGCCCCAGCATTTT. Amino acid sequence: CASSEGGWSNQPQHF.